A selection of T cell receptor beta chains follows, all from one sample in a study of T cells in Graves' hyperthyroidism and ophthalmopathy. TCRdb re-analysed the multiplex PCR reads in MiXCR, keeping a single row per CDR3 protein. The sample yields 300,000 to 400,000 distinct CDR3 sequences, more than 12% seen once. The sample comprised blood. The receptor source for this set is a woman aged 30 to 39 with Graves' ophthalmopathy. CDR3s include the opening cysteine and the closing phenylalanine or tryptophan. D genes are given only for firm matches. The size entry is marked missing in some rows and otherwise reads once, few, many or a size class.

CASNGISYNSPLHF,TGTGCCAGCAACGGGATATCCTATAATTCACCCCTCCACTTT,-,TRBJ1-6,many,TRBV2
CASSPTDRAGNTIYF,TGTGCCAGCTCACCAACGGACAGGGCTGGAAACACCATATATTTT,TRBD1,TRBJ1-3,many,TRBV18
CSVMTRLNTEAFF,TGCAGCGTGATGACACGGTTGAACACTGAAGCTTTCTTT,-,TRBJ1-1,few,TRBV29-1
CASSWGQGTARLFF,TGTGCCAGCAGCTGGGGACAGGGGACTGCGAGACTGTTTTTT,TRBD1,TRBJ1-4,many,TRBV5-6
CASSPSGGAGMNIQYF,TGTGCCAGCAGTCCCTCGGGGGGAGCAGGGATGAACATTCAGTACTTC,TRBD2,TRBJ2-4,many,TRBV6-1
CASSLGGTGGTQYF,TGTGCCAGCAGCTTGGGGGGGACGGGGGGTACGCAGTATTTT,TRBD2,TRBJ2-3,many,TRBV7-6
CASSAPGTPNEKLFF,TGTGCCAGCAGCGCGCCAGGGACACCTAATGAAAAACTGTTTTTT,-,TRBJ1-4,-,TRBV9
CSAFLPSQETQYF,TGCAGTGCTTTCCTCCCCTCACAAGAGACCCAGTACTTC,-,TRBJ2-5,many,TRBV20-1
CASSGRWGPQPQHF,TGTGCCAGCAGTGGACGTTGGGGCCCTCAGCCCCAGCATTTT,-,TRBJ1-5,many,TRBV12-3/TRBV12-4
CASTLTGGVTTEAFF,TGTGCCAGCACCTTGACAGGGGGGGTAACGACTGAAGCTTTCTTT,TRBD1,TRBJ1-1,many,TRBV7-9
CASKHEYTEAFF,TGTGCCAGTAAACATGAGTACACTGAAGCTTTCTTT,-,TRBJ1-1,-,TRBV19
CASSPRSGGTQETQYF,TGTGCCAGCTCACCGCGTAGCGGGGGTACCCAAGAGACCCAGTACTTC,TRBD2,TRBJ2-5,many,TRBV18
CSARDWQQGSAEAFF,TGCAGTGCTAGAGATTGGCAACAGGGGTCTGCTGAAGCTTTCTTT,TRBD1,TRBJ1-1,many,TRBV20-1
CASSPPGSGELFF,TGTGCCAGCAGTCCACCAGGATCCGGGGAGCTGTTTTTT,-,TRBJ2-2,few,TRBV6-1
CAGTPGQMNTEASF,TGTGCCGGTACCCCGGGACAAATGAACACTGAAGCTTCCTTT,-,TRBJ1-1,once,TRBV19
CASSGSGTLAPYGYTF,TGTGCCAGCAGCGGATCCGGGACATTAGCCCCCTATGGCTACACCTTC,-,TRBJ1-2,few,TRBV9
CASSPIDTEAFF,TGTGCCAGCAGTCCCATAGACACTGAAGCTTTCTTT,-,TRBJ1-1,many,TRBV28
CASAQGSGQPQHF,TGTGCCAGCGCACAGGGTAGTGGGCAGCCCCAGCATTTT,-,TRBJ1-5,many,TRBV27
CASSNNGQRAETQYF,TGTGCCAGCAGTAACAACGGACAGAGGGCAGAGACCCAGTACTTC,-,TRBJ2-5,-,TRBV6-1
CASTLGSPNTQYF,TGTGCCAGCACGTTAGGATCTCCAAATACGCAGTATTTT,-,TRBJ2-3,many,TRBV7-9
CSAATSLNEKLFF,TGCAGTGCTGCGACCTCTCTTAATGAAAAACTGTTTTTC,-,TRBJ1-4,once,TRBV20-1
CASSISEGPTDTQYF,TGTGCCAGTAGTATCTCCGAGGGGCCGACAGATACGCAGTATTTT,-,TRBJ2-3,-,TRBV19
CASSYRQGASGNQPQHF,TGTGCCAGCAGTTACCGGCAGGGGGCGTCGGGCAATCAGCCCCAGCATTTT,TRBD1,TRBJ1-5,few,TRBV6-5
CASSVGTTTYNEQFF,TGTGCCAGCAGCGTAGGGACTACCACCTACAATGAGCAGTTCTTC,-,TRBJ2-1,many,TRBV9
CASSLGGLAGPTNTQYF,TGTGCCAGCAGCTTAGGGGGTTTAGCGGGACCCACGAATACGCAGTATTTT,TRBD2,TRBJ2-3,many,TRBV7-2
CASSLGSYSNQPQHF,TGTGCCAGCAGCTTAGGCAGTTATAGCAATCAGCCCCAGCATTTT,-,TRBJ1-5,many,TRBV7-8
CASSLPRTSGGSNTGELFF,TGTGCCAGCAGTTTACCTAGGACTAGCGGGGGATCGAACACCGGGGAGCTGTTTTTT,TRBD2,TRBJ2-2,many,TRBV28
CASREDGNNEQFF,TGTGCCAGCAGGGAGGACGGAAACAATGAGCAGTTCTTC,-,TRBJ2-1,many,TRBV12-3/TRBV12-4
CASSQSVAGEKLFF,TGTGCCAGCAGCCAGAGTGTGGCGGGGGAAAAACTGTTTTTT,-,TRBJ1-4,-,TRBV7-2
CASSFGLIGVMNTEAFF,TGCGCCAGCAGCTTTGGACTTATAGGGGTCATGAACACTGAAGCTTTCTTT,-,TRBJ1-1,many,TRBV5-1
CRGRGGLYTEAFF,TGCAGGGGACGGGGCGGTCTTTACACTGAAGCTTTCTTT,-,TRBJ1-1,many,TRBV20-1
CATTSRGGEQYF,TGTGCCACCACTTCCCGGGGGGGCGAGCAGTACTTC,TRBD2,TRBJ2-7,-,TRBV24-1